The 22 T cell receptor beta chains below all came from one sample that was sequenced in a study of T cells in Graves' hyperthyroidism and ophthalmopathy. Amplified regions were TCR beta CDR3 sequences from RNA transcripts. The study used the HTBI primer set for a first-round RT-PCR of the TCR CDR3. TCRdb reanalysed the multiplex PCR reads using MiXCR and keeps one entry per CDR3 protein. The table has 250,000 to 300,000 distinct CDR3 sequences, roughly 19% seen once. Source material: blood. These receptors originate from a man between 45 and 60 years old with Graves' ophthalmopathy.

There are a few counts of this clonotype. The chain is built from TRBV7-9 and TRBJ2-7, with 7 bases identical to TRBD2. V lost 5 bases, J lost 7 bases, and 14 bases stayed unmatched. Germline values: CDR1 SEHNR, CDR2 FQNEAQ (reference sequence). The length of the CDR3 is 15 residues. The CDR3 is CASSPRGGGDGEQYF. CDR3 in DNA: TGTGCCAGCAGCCCCCGTGGTGGGGGGGATGGGGAGCAGTACTTC.

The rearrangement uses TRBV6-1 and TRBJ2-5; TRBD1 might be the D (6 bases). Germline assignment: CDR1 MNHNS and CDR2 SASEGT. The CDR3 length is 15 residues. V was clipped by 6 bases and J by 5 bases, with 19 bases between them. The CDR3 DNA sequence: TGTGCCAGCAGAGAGGGGCAGGGGTGGTTTGAGACCCAGTACTTC. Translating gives CASREGQGWFETQYF.

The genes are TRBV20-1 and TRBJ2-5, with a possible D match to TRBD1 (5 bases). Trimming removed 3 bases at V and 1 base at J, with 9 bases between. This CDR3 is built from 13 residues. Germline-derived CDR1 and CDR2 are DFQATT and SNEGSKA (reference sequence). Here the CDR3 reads CSARKDIQETQYF. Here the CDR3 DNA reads TGCAGTGCTAGGAAGGACATCCAAGAGACCCAGTACTTC.

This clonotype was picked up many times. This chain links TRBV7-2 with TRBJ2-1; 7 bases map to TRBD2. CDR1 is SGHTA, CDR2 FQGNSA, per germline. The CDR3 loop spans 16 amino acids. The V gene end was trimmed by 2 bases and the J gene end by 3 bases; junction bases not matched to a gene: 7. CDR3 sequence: CASSLIWGRDYNEQFF. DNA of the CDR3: TGTGCCAGCAGCTTAATCTGGGGGAGGGACTACAATGAGCAGTTCTTC.

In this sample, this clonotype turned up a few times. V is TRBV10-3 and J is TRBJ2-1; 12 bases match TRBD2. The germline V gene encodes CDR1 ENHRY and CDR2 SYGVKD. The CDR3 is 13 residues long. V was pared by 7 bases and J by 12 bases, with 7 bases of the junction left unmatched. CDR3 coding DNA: TGTGCCATCAAAGAACTAGCGGGAGGAGGGCAGTTCTTC. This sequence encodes CAIKELAGGGQFF.

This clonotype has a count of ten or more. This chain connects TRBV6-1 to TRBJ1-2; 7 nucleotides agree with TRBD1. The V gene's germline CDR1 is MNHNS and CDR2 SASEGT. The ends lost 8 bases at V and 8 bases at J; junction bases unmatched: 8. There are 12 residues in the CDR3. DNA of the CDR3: TGTGCCAGCGCCGAAACAGGGGAAGGCTACACCTTC. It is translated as CASAETGEGYTF.

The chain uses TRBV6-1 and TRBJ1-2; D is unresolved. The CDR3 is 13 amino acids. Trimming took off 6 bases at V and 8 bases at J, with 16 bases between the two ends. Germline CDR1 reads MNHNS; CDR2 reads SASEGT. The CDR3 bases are TGTGCCAGCAGAGCCCTGGGAGTCTACGGCTACACCTTC. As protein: CASRALGVYGYTF.

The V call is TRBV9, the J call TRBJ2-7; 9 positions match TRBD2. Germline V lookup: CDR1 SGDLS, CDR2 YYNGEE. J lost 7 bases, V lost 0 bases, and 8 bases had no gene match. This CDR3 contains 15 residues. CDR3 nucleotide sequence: TGTGCCAGCAGCGTAGGTATAGCGGGAGATGGTGAGCAGTACTTC. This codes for CASSVGIAGDGEQYF.

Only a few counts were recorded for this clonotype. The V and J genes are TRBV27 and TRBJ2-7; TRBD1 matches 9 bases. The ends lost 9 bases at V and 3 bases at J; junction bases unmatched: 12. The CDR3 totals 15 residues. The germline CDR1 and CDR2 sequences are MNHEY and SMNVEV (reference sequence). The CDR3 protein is CASTFGTGIGYEQYF. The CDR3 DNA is TGTGCCAGTACCTTCGGGACAGGGATAGGCTACGAGCAGTACTTC.

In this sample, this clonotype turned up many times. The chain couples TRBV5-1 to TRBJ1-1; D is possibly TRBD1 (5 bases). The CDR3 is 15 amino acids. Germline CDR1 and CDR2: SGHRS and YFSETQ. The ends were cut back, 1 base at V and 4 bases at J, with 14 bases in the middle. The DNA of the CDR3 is TGCGCCAGCAGCTTGAGGAGGGGATTTGGCACTGAAGCTTTCTTT. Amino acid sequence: CASSLRRGFGTEAFF.

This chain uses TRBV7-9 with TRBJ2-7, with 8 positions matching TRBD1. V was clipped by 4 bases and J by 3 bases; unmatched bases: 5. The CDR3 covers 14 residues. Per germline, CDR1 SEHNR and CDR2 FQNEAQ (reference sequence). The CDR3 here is CASSSTGVDYEQYF. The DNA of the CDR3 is TGTGCCAGCAGCTCGACAGGGGTGGACTACGAGCAGTACTTC.

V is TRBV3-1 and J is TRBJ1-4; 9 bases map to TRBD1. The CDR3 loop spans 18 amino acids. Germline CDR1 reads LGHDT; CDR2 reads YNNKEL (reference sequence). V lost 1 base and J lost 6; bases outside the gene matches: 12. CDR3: CASSQVGTGSPRDEKLFF. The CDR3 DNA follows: TGTGCCAGCAGCCAAGTCGGGACAGGGTCCCCGAGGGATGAAAAACTGTTTTTT.

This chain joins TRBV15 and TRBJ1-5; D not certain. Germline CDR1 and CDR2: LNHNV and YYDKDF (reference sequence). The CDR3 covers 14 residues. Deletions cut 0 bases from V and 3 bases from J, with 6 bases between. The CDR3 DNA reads TGTGCCACCAGCAGAGAAGGGATCAATCAGCCCCAGCATTTT. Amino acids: CATSREGINQPQHF.

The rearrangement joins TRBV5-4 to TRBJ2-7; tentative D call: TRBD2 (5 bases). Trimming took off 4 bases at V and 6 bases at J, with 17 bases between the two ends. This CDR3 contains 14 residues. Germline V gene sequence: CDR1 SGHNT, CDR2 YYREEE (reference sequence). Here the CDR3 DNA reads TGTGCCAGCAGCAGTGGACTGGTTTCCATCGAGCAGTACTTC. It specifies CASSSGLVSIEQYF.

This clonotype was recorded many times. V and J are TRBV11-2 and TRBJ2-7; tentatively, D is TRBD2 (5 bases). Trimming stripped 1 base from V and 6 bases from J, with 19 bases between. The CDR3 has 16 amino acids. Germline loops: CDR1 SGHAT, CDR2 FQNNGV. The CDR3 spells CASSLAPGSYQPEQYF. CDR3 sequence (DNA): TGTGCCAGCAGCTTAGCTCCGGGAAGCTACCAACCCGAGCAGTACTTC. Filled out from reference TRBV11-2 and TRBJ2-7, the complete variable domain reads EAGVAQSPRYKIIEKRQSVAFWCNPISGHATLYWYQQILGQGPKLLIQFQNNGVVDDSQLPKDRFSAERLKGVDSTLKIQPAKLEDSAVYLCASSLAPGSYQPEQYFGPGTRLTVT.

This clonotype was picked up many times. CDR3 region: CASSYLGNQPQHF. The CDR3 DNA follows: TGTGCCAGCAGTTACTTGGGCAATCAGCCCCAGCATTTT. The chain has TRBV6-5 and TRBJ1-5, with D uncertain. Germline assignment: CDR1 MNHEY and CDR2 SVGAGI. The CDR3 covers 13 residues. V lost 1 base and J 2 bases, leaving 3 bases between the germline ends.

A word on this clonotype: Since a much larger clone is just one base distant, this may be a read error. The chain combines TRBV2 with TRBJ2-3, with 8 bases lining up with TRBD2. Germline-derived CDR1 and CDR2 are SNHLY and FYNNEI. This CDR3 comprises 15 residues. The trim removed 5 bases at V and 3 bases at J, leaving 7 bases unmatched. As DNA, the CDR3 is TGTGCCAGCAGTTCTTGGGCGGGAGGTACAGATACGCAGTATTTT. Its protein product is CASSSWAGGTDTQYF.

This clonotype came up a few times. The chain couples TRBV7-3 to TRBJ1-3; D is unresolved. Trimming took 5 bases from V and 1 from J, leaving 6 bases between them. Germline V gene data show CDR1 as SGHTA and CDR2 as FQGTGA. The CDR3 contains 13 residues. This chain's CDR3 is CASSPTSGNTIYF. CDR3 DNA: TGTGCCAGCAGCCCGACATCTGGAAACACCATATATTTT.

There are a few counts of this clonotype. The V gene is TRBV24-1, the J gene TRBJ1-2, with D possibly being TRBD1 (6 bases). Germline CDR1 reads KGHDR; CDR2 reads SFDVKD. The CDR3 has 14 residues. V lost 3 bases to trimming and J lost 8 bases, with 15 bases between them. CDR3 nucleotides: TGTGCCACCAGTGATCCAGGGGCCGTCGGGGGCTACACCTTC. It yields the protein CATSDPGAVGGYTF.

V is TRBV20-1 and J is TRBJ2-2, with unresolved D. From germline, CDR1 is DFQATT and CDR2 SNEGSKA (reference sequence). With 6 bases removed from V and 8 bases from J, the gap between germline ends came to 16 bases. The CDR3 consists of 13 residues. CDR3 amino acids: CSARDSVVGELFF. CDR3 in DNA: TGCAGTGCAAGGGATAGTGTTGTAGGGGAGCTGTTTTTT.

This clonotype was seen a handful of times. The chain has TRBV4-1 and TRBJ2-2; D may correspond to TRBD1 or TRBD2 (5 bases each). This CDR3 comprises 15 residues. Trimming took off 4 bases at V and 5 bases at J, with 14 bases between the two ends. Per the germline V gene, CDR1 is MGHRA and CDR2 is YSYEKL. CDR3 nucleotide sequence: TGCGCCAGCAGCCGCCGGGACGCCGGGACCGGGGAGCTGTTTTTT. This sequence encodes CASSRRDAGTGELFF.

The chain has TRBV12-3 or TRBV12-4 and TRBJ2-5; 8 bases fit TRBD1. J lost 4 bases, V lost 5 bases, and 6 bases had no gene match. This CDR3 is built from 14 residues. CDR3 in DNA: TGTGCCAGCAGTCTGCTCGACAGGGGAGAGACCCAGTACTTC. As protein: CASSLLDRGETQYF.